Listed below are T cell receptor beta chains from one sample, sequenced in a study of control samples from healthy donors and cancer patients. Assay: immunoSEQ multiplex PCR; the TCRdb copy retains only in-frame clones and omits some. The sample lists tens of thousands of clones, 70% to 90% occurring once. Sample: blood. The origin of the receptors is a woman aged 60-75 years in good health. CDR3s include the opening cysteine and the closing phenylalanine or tryptophan.

v_call cdr3_aa
TRBV20-1 CSASPVRYEQYF
TRBV11-1 CASSAGRYTQYF
TRBV25-1 CASSEGGEYTEAFF
TRBV5-1 CATGNGNGDTQYF
TRBV5-1 CASSLGLAHPQTQYF
TRBV18 CASSRTGDSPLHF
TRBV18 CASSPTGRFYEQYF
TRBV5-5 CASSPTGPSYNEQFF
TRBV7-8 CASSPAGTTNEKLFF
TRBV6-6 CASSYGDFSYEQYF
TRBV12-1 CASSFVGRADTQYF
TRBV9 CASSPALVPGANVLTF
TRBV3-1/TRBV3-2 CASSQEANSPLHF
TRBV28 CASSLSLGTGFSSYEQYF
TRBV3-1/TRBV3-2 CASSQLWDGEKLFF
TRBV19 CASSGLGGADTQYF
TRBV20-1 CSASYSIWGETQYF
TRBV7-2 CASSLNLASSYNSPLHF
TRBV5-1 CASRRLAGEETQYF
TRBV6-5 CASRTVGTEAFF
TRBV19 CASSIGRGPQETQYF
TRBV10-1 CASSAGTVTEAFF
TRBV27 CATTKSGSNYGYTF
TRBV18 CASSGGTSPSYEQYF
TRBV3-1/TRBV3-2 CASSQDGGDTQYF
TRBV19 CASRRSGGARSTGELFF
TRBV28 CASSTLVGWAFF
TRBV5-1 CASSSGLEVEQYF
TRBV7-9 CASSGLRGGGFYGYTF
TRBV9 CASSVGPYTDTQYF
TRBV3-1/TRBV3-2 CASSQESGVWEKLFF
TRBV11-3 CASSWDRNSYEQYF
TRBV5-1 CASSPAGTQETQYF
TRBV10-3 CAIRSTGDGEQYF
TRBV28 CASSLPVGGVITEAFF
TRBV7-9 CASSPLDRTNSYEQYF